This TCR beta chain emerged from a study of T cell responses to AZD1222 COVID-19 vaccine. The protocol was immunoSEQ multiplex PCR, while the TCRdb copy is restricted to in-frame clones and leaves out a portion. Here the sample spans 90,000 to 120,000 clones, around 94% being singletons. V dropped 3 bases and J dropped 9 bases, with 12 bases sitting between them. The length of the CDR3 is 13 residues. Germline V gene sequence: CDR1 MDHEN, CDR2 SYDVKM. Overall study findings and caveats: The sample set comprised mostly white British donors with more females, and clonal diversity was possibly underestimated. Spike-specific TCR breadth and depth went up after people got two AZD1222 doses. Baseline seropositivity characterized only six AZD1222 recipients.

On this clone itself: Its antigen is still unknown.

The chain couples TRBV28 to TRBJ1-5; D not certain. The sequence was obtained from an adult in good health. The source material was peripheral blood, sampled on day 0 of AZD1222 vaccination. As DNA, the CDR3 is TGTGCCAGCAGTTTCAACCCCCCGCGGCCCCAGCATTTT. It encodes CASSFNPPRPQHF.